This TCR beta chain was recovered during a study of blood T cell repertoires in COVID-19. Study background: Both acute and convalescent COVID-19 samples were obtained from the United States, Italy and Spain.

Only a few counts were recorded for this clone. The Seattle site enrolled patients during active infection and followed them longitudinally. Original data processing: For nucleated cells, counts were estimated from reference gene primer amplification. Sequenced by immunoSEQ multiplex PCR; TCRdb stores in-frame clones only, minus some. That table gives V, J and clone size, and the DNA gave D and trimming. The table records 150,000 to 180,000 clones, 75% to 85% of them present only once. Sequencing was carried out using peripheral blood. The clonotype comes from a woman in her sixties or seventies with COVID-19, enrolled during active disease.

CDR3 DNA sequence: TGTGCCAGCAGCCGTTTCGCCGGGACAGGGGAGTTGAACACTGAAGCTTTCTTT. It is translated as CASSRFAGTGELNTEAFF. V and J are TRBV14 and TRBJ1-1, with 10 bases identical to TRBD1. Germline V lookup: CDR1 SGHDN, CDR2 FVKESK. The CDR3 consists of 18 residues. V gave up 4 bases and J gave up 0 bases; unmatched junction bases: 11.